This record looks at one T cell receptor (beta chain) sequence and its context. This specimen belongs to a study of cytomegalovirus exposure and HLA in healthy donors. Study-level information: The Caucasian-associated ancestry cluster held 65% to 85% of approximately 400 genotyped donors.

V dropped 6 bases and J dropped 1 base, with 13 bases sitting between them. The germline V gene encodes CDR1 LNHDA and CDR2 SQIVND (reference sequence). The CDR3 is made up of 15 amino acids. PCR primers comprised 60 Vbeta and 13 Jbeta primers. As handled by the study authors: Roughly 10 million shared chains were among 65 million to 85 million unique TCR beta chains counted in a later analysis. Produced via immunoSEQ multiplex PCR; TCRdb's table is partial and in-frame only. Clone size and the V and J calls come from that table; the DNA yielded D and trimming. Here the sample spans about 190,000 clones, 85% being singletons. Participants comprised healthy donors of bone marrow.

V and J are TRBV19 and TRBJ1-5, with TRBD1 as a possible D gene (6 bases). The sequenced material came from PBMCs. The TCR comes from a boy aged 2 to 10 in good health and CMV-seronegative. The CDR3 bases are TGTGCCAGTAGGTGGGGGGGGGCGAGCAATCAGCCCCAGCATTTT. This gives the protein CASRWGGASNQPQHF.